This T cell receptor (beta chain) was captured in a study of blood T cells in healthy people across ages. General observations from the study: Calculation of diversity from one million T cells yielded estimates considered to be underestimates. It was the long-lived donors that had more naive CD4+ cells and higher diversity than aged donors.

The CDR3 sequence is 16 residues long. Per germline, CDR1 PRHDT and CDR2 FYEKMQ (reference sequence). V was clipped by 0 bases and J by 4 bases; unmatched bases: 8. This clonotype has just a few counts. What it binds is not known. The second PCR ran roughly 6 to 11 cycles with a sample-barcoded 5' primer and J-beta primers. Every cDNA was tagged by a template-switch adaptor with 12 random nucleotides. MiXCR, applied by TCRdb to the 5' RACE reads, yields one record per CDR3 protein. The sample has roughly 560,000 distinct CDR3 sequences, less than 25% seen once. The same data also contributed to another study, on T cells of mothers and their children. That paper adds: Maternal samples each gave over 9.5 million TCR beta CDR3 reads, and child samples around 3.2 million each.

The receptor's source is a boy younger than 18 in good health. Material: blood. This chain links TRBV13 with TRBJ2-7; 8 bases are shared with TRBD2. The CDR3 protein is CASSLGQAGESYEQYF. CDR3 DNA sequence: TGTGCCAGCAGCTTAGGACAAGCGGGAGAATCTTACGAGCAGTACTTC. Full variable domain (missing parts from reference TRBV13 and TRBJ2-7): AAGVIQSPRHLIKEKRETATLKCYPIPRHDTVYWYQQGPGQDPQFLISFYEKMQSDKGSIPDRFSAQQFSDYHSELNMSSLELGDSALYFCASSLGQAGESYEQYFGPGTRLTVT.